What follows describes a single T cell receptor (beta chain). This sample is part of a study of PD-1 blockade in classical Hodgkin lymphoma. Germline-derived CDR1 and CDR2 are SEHNR and FQNEAQ (reference sequence). The V segment lost 3 bases and the J segment 8 bases; nucleotides outside the gene matches: 8. The CDR3 consists of 15 residues. Every patient was affected by relapse after autologous stem cell transplantation, while exposure to brentuximab vedotin was not uniform. Patients' outcomes at their best amounted to complete response, partial response or progressive disease. Measured with immunoSEQ multiplex PCR; TCRdb has only the in-frame clones, and not every one. The sample carries under 45,000 clones, about 70% recorded once.

The source is a human donor with classical Hodgkin lymphoma. The material was peripheral blood mononuclear cells (PBMCs), obtained at baseline. The chain links TRBV7-9 to TRBJ2-1, with 9 bases fitting TRBD2. The CDR3 loop reads CASSFWLAGKDEQFF. CDR3 DNA: TGTGCCAGCAGCTTCTGGCTAGCGGGAAAGGATGAGCAGTTCTTC. The full variable domain, its missing parts supplied by reference TRBV7-9 and TRBJ2-1, is DTGVSQNPRHKITKRGQNVTFRCDPISEHNRLYWYRQTLGQGPEFLTYFQNEAQLEKSRLLSDRFSAERPKGSFSTLEIQRTEQGDSAMYLCASSFWLAGKDEQFFGPGTRLTVL.